The 7 T cell receptor beta chains reported below all come from one sample, sequenced in a study of T-cell reconstitution after alpha-beta-depleted transplantation in children. This sample's TCRbeta library carried unique molecular identifier barcodes. Each CDR3 protein is one row after TCRdb ran MiXCR on the PCR reads. The table has about 480,000 distinct CDR3 sequences, around 12% seen once. Sequences were derived from PBMCs from the stem cell graft donor, sampled from the stem cell graft. The receptors were sampled from a human donor who donated a stem cell graft to a child with combined immunodeficiency.

This clonotype was detected a few times. This chain uses TRBV9 with TRBJ1-1, with unresolved D. CDR1 and CDR2 from the germline V gene are SGDLS and YYNGEE. The V and J ends lost 0 bases and 4 bases respectively, with 10 bases between them. The CDR3 is made up of 14 amino acids. This CDR3 is CASSVGGVSTEAFF. CDR3 nucleotide sequence: TGTGCCAGCAGCGTAGGGGGAGTGAGCACTGAAGCTTTCTTT.

The CDR3 nucleotides read TGTGCCTGGAGGCAAGGGACTACCCACACCGGGGAGCTGTTTTTT. Its translation is CAWRQGTTHTGELFF. The chain couples TRBV30 to TRBJ2-2; 7 bases agree with TRBD2. Germline loops: CDR1 GTSNPN, CDR2 SVGIG (reference sequence). V lost 3 bases and J lost 3; bases outside the gene matches: 7. The CDR3 spans 15 residues.

CDR3 sequence reads: CSARDGFSGNTIYF. DNA for the CDR3: TGCAGTGCTAGAGATGGGTTCTCTGGAAACACCATATATTTT. V usage is TRBV20-1 and J usage is TRBJ1-3; D is undetermined. Trimming pared 0 bases from V and 0 bases from J, leaving 6 bases between. Germline lookup yields CDR1 DFQATT and CDR2 SNEGSKA (reference sequence). CDR3 size: 14 residues.

The chain carries TRBV28 and TRBJ1-4; unclear D gene. Trimming removed 5 bases from V and 4 bases from J, with 14 bases in between. Looked up from germline, CDR1 is MDHEN and CDR2 is SYDVKM. This CDR3 comprises 15 residues. Written as DNA, the CDR3 is TGTGCCAGCAGTCCGCCTGGACGGAATAATGAAAAACTGTTTTTT. This gives the protein CASSPPGRNNEKLFF.

The genes are TRBV9 and TRBJ2-1; perhaps D is TRBD1 or TRBD2 (6 bases each). The germline V gene encodes CDR1 SGDLS and CDR2 YYNGEE. V lost 0 bases and J 3 bases, leaving 10 bases between the germline ends. The CDR3 is made up of 15 amino acids. Written as DNA, the CDR3 is TGTGCCAGCAGCGTAGCGGGGGCGGTCTACAATGAGCAGTTCTTC. It yields the protein CASSVAGAVYNEQFF.

V usage is TRBV12-3 or TRBV12-4 and J usage is TRBJ2-1; D may be TRBD2 (6 bases). Trimming took off 3 bases at V and 6 bases at J, with 15 bases between the two ends. The CDR3 runs 15 residues. The CDR3 DNA reads TGTGCCAGCAGTTTGGGGGGTAGAGGTCGCAATGAGCAGTTCTTC. It codes for CASSLGGRGRNEQFF.

Ten or more counts support this clonotype. This rearrangement joins TRBV6-2 or TRBV6-3 to TRBJ1-1; a possible D gene is TRBD1 (5 bases). CDR1 MNHEY and CDR2 SVGEGT come from the germline V gene. The CDR3 contains 16 residues. The V end lost 5 bases, the J end lost 4 bases, and 20 bases lay between the germline ends. The CDR3 protein is CASSPGEGRIRTEAFF. CDR3 nucleotide sequence: TGTGCCAGCAGTCCCGGCGAGGGGCGAATTCGCACTGAAGCTTTCTTT.